The next 6 T cell receptor beta chains were all read from a single sample in a study of PD-1 blockade in classical Hodgkin lymphoma. With no exception, relapse followed autologous stem cell transplantation in all patients, and brentuximab vedotin exposure varied. Data came from immunoSEQ multiplex PCR; TCRdb stores just in-frame clones and leaves some out. Counted here are about 13,000 clones, roughly 77% occurring once; the ten biggest clones make up approximately 25%. Sequencing was performed on peripheral blood mononuclear cells (PBMCs), taken at baseline. The receptors here all came from a human donor with classical Hodgkin lymphoma.

This clone has only one observation. This chain links TRBV6-5 with TRBJ2-5; tentatively, D is TRBD1 or TRBD2 (6 bases each). Trimming left V 7 bases short and J 5 bases short, with 17 bases between. CDR3 length equals 14 residues. Per germline, CDR1 MNHEY and CDR2 SVGAGI. The CDR3 loop reads CASINGGPGETQYF. The CDR3 DNA follows: TGTGCCAGCATTAATGGGGGGCCCGGGGAGACCCAGTACTTC.

The chain recombines TRBV5-4 with TRBJ2-3, with D possibly matching TRBD2 (6 bases). The CDR3 spans 14 residues. With 2 bases removed from V and 2 bases from J, the gap between germline ends came to 9 bases. The V gene's germline CDR1 is SGHNT and CDR2 YYREEE (reference sequence). The CDR3 nucleotides read TGTGCCAGCAGCTTACGGACTATCACAGATACGCAGTATTTT. Translating it yields CASSLRTITDTQYF.

The J gene is TRBJ2-5, the V gene TRBV18; D remains ambiguous. Trimming pared 5 bases from V and 4 bases from J, leaving 8 bases between. This CDR3 comprises 12 residues. The V gene's germline CDR1 is KGHSH and CDR2 LQKENI. In DNA form, the CDR3 reads TGTGCCAGCTCAGCAAGTCGAGAGACCCAGTACTTC. It translates to CASSASRETQYF.

The chain recombines TRBV28 with TRBJ2-2, with TRBD2 identical over 8 bases. The CDR3 extends over 16 amino acids. Trimming took 6 bases from V and 1 from J; bases not matched to a gene: 7. Germline-derived CDR1 and CDR2 are MDHEN and SYDVKM. For the CDR3, the DNA is TGTGCCAGCAGAGTGCGGGGGGCCAAGAACACCGGGGAGCTGTTTTTT. Its translation: CASRVRGAKNTGELFF.

This rearrangement joins TRBV7-9 to TRBJ2-5; a weak D match, TRBD2 (5 bases). V lost 8 bases to trimming and J lost 1 base, with 11 bases between them. Germline V CDR1 and CDR2: SEHNR, FQNEAQ (reference sequence). This CDR3 has 13 amino acids. The DNA of the CDR3 is TGTGCCAGCTTCGGCCGGGGCCAAGAGACCCAGTACTTC. This sequence encodes CASFGRGQETQYF.

CDR3 loop: CASSPAGLTSGYTF. CDR3 bases: TGTGCCAGCTCACCAGCGGGGTTGACAAGTGGCTACACCTTC. This chain links TRBV18 with TRBJ1-2, with D unresolved. V lost 2 bases, J lost 7 bases, and 14 bases lay in between. Germline V gene lookup returns CDR1 KGHSH and CDR2 LQKENI. CDR3 length: 14 amino acids.